The 4 T cell receptor beta chains below come from one sample, sequenced in a study of T-cell memory formation after mild COVID-19. MiXCR, run by TCRdb on the 5' RACE reads, gives a single entry per CDR3 protein. This sample has fewer than 700,000 distinct CDR3 sequences, with about a fifth found just once. Sequenced input: PBMCs or a T cell subset sorted from them (not recorded which). The receptors stem from an adult woman who had mild COVID-19 (a few samples of this study predate the infection). Cell type and time point are not known.

The rearrangement joins TRBV30 to TRBJ2-3, with unresolved D. This CDR3 is 15 amino acids long. The V and J ends lost 1 base and 2 bases respectively, with 13 bases between them. The germline V gene has CDR1 GTSNPN and CDR2 SVGIG (reference sequence). DNA for the CDR3: TGTGCCTGGAGTGCGCCCGACATCTACACAGATACGCAGTATTTT. It yields the protein CAWSAPDIYTDTQYF.

V gene TRBV20-1 combines with J gene TRBJ1-2; 7 nucleotides line up with TRBD1. Losses at the gene ends were 5 bases for V and 4 bases for J; bases not matched to a gene: 4. CDR1 DFQATT and CDR2 SNEGSKA come from the germline V gene (reference sequence). This CDR3 is built from 12 residues. CDR3 in DNA: TGCAGTGCTGGGGGACAGCGCTATGGCTACACCTTC. It translates to CSAGGQRYGYTF.

The CDR3 loop is CASSLTPPGQGAYEQYF. The CDR3 coding sequence is TGCGCCAGCAGCCTCACGCCTCCGGGACAGGGGGCTTACGAGCAGTACTTC. The chain uses TRBV4-1 and TRBJ2-7; 12 nucleotides line up with TRBD1. The length of the CDR3 is 17 residues. CDR1 MGHRA and CDR2 YSYEKL come from the germline V gene. Germline trimming cut 4 bases from V and 4 bases from J; bases unmatched to any gene: 11.

The rearrangement joins TRBV7-6 to TRBJ2-7; TRBD1 matches at 8 bases. The CDR3 contains 17 residues. Germline V gene sequence: CDR1 SGHVS, CDR2 FNYEAQ. Unmatched junction bases numbered 14, after V lost 5 bases and J lost 2 bases. The CDR3 DNA reads TGTGCCAGCAGCGGCGACCCCAGGGGGCTTGGCACCTACGAGCAGTACTTC. Translated, it gives CASSGDPRGLGTYEQYF.